What follows are 20 T cell receptor beta chains derived from one specimen sequenced in a study of blood T cell repertoires in COVID-19. The assay was immunoSEQ multiplex PCR, and TCRdb's table has in-frame clones only and misses some. The table lists 130,000 to 150,000 clones, about 82% of them singletons. The sequenced sample was peripheral blood. The receptors derive from a woman aged 40 to 49 with active or convalescent COVID-19.

The chain carries TRBV27 and TRBJ2-7; perhaps TRBD2 as D (5 bases). In germline, CDR1 is MNHEY, CDR2 SMNVEV (reference sequence). V gave up 8 bases and J gave up 8 bases, with 25 bases separating them. The CDR3 sequence is 15 residues long. This CDR3 is CASRLPEVLALKQYF. CDR3 DNA sequence: TGTGCCAGCCGCCTCCCGGAGGTATTAGCGCTGAAGCAGTACTTC.

The chain joins TRBV7-2 to TRBJ1-1; 7 bases fit TRBD1. This CDR3 has 16 residues. The germline CDR1 and CDR2 sequences are SGHTA and FQGNSA. Losses at the gene ends were 1 base for V and 0 bases for J; bases not matched to a gene: 5. Written as DNA, the CDR3 is TGTGCCAGCAGCTTAGGACAGGGCGGCATGAACACTGAAGCTTTCTTT. It yields the protein CASSLGQGGMNTEAFF.

The V gene is TRBV30, the J gene TRBJ1-5, with TRBD1 matching 8 bases. Unmatched junction bases numbered 3, after V lost 3 bases and J lost 2 bases. CDR3 length: 14 residues. Germline CDR1 GTSNPN, CDR2 SVGIG (reference sequence). The CDR3: CAWSLGQGNQPQHF. The CDR3 nucleotides read TGTGCCTGGAGCTTGGGACAGGGCAATCAGCCCCAGCATTTT.

The chain has TRBV28 and TRBJ1-2; TRBD1 is a possible D gene (5 bases). Germline CDR1 is MDHEN and CDR2 is SYDVKM. The ends were cut back, 5 bases at V and 0 bases at J, with 10 bases in the middle. The CDR3 extends over 14 amino acids. CDR3 sequence reads: CASSPGGSNYGYTF. The CDR3 DNA reads TGTGCCAGCAGTCCCGGGGGGTCTAACTATGGCTACACCTTC.

This clone came up once. V gene TRBV7-2 combines with J gene TRBJ1-5, with 10 bases that match TRBD1. V dropped 5 bases and J dropped 0; count of bases not matched to a gene: 7. This CDR3 is built from 17 residues. Germline V gene lookup returns CDR1 SGHTA and CDR2 FQGNSA. The CDR3 region is CASSPGQGMYSNQPQHF. In nucleotides, the CDR3 is TGTGCCAGCAGCCCGGGACAGGGGATGTATAGCAATCAGCCCCAGCATTTT.

This chain links TRBV11-2 with TRBJ2-7, with 10 bases identical to TRBD1. Germline V gene data show CDR1 as SGHAT and CDR2 as FQNNGV. This CDR3 is built from 16 residues. Losses at the gene ends were 2 bases for V and 7 bases for J; bases not matched to a gene: 11. For the CDR3, the DNA is TGTGCCAGCAGCTTACGACAGGGGGCGCTGTTGGGAGAGCAGTACTTC. Protein: CASSLRQGALLGEQYF.

The V gene is TRBV5-1, the J gene TRBJ1-1; tentative D call: TRBD1 (5 bases). V lost 0 bases and J 5 bases, leaving 14 bases between the germline ends. The CDR3 spans 15 residues. Looked up from germline, CDR1 is SGHRS and CDR2 is YFSETQ. The DNA for the CDR3 is TGCGCCAGCAGCTTGGGATGGGGGGTTACGACTGAAGCTTTCTTT. Translated, it gives CASSLGWGVTTEAFF. The full variable domain, with the rest looked up from reference TRBV5-1 and TRBJ1-1, is KAGVTQTPRYLIKTRGQQVTLSCSPISGHRSVSWYQQTPGQGLQFLFEYFSETQRNKGNFPGRFSGRQFSNSRSEMNVSTLELGDSALYLCASSLGWGVTTEAFFGQGTRLTVV.

For the CDR3, the DNA is TGTGCCAGCAGCCCCCGGACTAGCGGGAGTTGGGTCTCAGGTGAGCAGTTCTTC. This encodes CASSPRTSGSWVSGEQFF. This chain joins TRBV11-3 and TRBJ2-1, with 13 positions matching TRBD2. Trimming removed 5 bases from V and 9 bases from J; junction bases left unmatched: 16. From germline, CDR1 is SGHNT and CDR2 YENEEA. The CDR3 is 18 residues long.

DNA for the CDR3: TGTGCCAGCAGGGAACGGGGTCGTAACTATGGCTACACCTTC. It is translated as CASRERGRNYGYTF. This sequence joins TRBV5-6 and TRBJ1-2; D is ambiguous. Looked up from germline, CDR1 is SGHDT and CDR2 is YYEEEE. This CDR3 region has 14 residues. Trimming removed 5 bases from V and 1 base from J, with 12 bases in between.

This chain connects TRBV5-6 to TRBJ1-1; D gene uncertain. V gave up 4 bases and J gave up 1 base, with 11 bases separating them. Germline V lookup: CDR1 SGHDT, CDR2 YYEEEE. CDR3 length equals 14 residues. The CDR3 region is CASSAGWGNTEAFF. DNA of the CDR3: TGTGCCAGCAGCGCGGGATGGGGGAACACTGAAGCTTTCTTT.

The chain links TRBV27 to TRBJ2-1, with TRBD2 matching 8 bases. J lost 0 bases, V lost 5 bases, and 3 bases had no gene match. CDR3 size: 15 residues. CDR1 is MNHEY, CDR2 SMNVEV, per germline (reference sequence). CDR3 protein: CASSIAGTSYNEQFF. The CDR3 nucleotides are TGTGCCAGCAGTATAGCGGGAACCTCCTACAATGAGCAGTTCTTC.

The gene calls are TRBV28 and TRBJ2-5, with a tentative D call TRBD1 (6 bases). CDR1 and CDR2 (germline): MDHEN, SYDVKM. Between the trimmed V and J ends, which lost 4 bases and 5 bases, there was a span of 11 bases. This CDR3 is built from 13 residues. CDR3 coding DNA: TGTGCCAGCAGTTCCGACAGGATTGAGACCCAGTACTTC. Translated, it gives CASSSDRIETQYF.

V is TRBV7-2 and J is TRBJ2-7; TRBD2 matches at 9 bases. Germline V gene sequence: CDR1 SGHTA, CDR2 FQGNSA. The CDR3 has 14 residues. Trimming cost V 5 bases and J 3 bases; bases outside gene matches: 5. The CDR3 coding sequence is TGTGCCAGCAGCGAACTAGCGGGCGGCTACGAGCAGTACTTC. This gives the protein CASSELAGGYEQYF. The variable domain in full, with the rest retrieved from reference TRBV7-2 and TRBJ2-7, is GAGVSQSPSNKVTEKGKDVELRCDPISGHTALYWYRQSLGQGLEFLIYFQGNSAPDKSGLPSDRFSAERTGGSVSTLTIQRTQQEDSAVYLCASSELAGGYEQYFGPGTRLTVT.

Here the CDR3 DNA reads TGTGCCAGCAGTGGCCCGACAGGGCGCGATCCCTACGAGCAGTACTTC. As protein: CASSGPTGRDPYEQYF. The rearrangement joins TRBV6-1 to TRBJ2-7; 7 bases fit TRBD1. Germline trimming cut 4 bases from V and 2 bases from J; bases unmatched to any gene: 11. Germline V gene sequence: CDR1 MNHNS, CDR2 SASEGT. The CDR3 loop spans 16 amino acids.

This clone is a singleton in its sample. This sample also contains other DNA sequences that code for the same CDR3. This chain joins TRBV5-4 and TRBJ1-6, with D tentatively TRBD1 (5 bases). Germline V gene data show CDR1 as SGHNT and CDR2 as YYREEE (reference sequence). Between the trimmed V and J ends, which lost 3 bases and 7 bases, there was a span of 17 bases. CDR3 length equals 16 residues. The CDR3 nucleotides read TGTGCCAGCAGCTCACTGCGGGGGGGATCCAATTCACCCCTCCACTTT. It is translated as CASSSLRGGSNSPLHF. Combining the CDR3 with reference TRBV5-4 and TRBJ1-6 gives the whole variable domain ETGVTQSPTHLIKTRGQQVTLRCSSQSGHNTVSWYQQALGQGPQFIFQYYREEENGRGNFPPRFSGLQFPNYSSELNVNALELDDSALYLCASSSLRGGSNSPLHFGNGTRLTVT.

Only a few counts were recorded for this clone. This chain uses TRBV18 with TRBJ1-5; 10 nucleotides align to TRBD1. The CDR3 contains 16 residues. Trimming at V came to 0 bases and at J to 5 bases, leaving 4 bases not matched to a gene. Germline V gene data show CDR1 as KGHSH and CDR2 as LQKENI. CDR3 loop: CASSPPDRGDYQPQHF. CDR3 bases: TGTGCCAGCTCACCACCGGACAGGGGGGACTATCAGCCCCAGCATTTT.

The CDR3 protein is CASSIDVGGAGDTQYF. CDR3 in DNA: TGTGCCAGTAGTATAGATGTCGGGGGGGCTGGAGATACGCAGTATTTT. This sequence joins TRBV19 and TRBJ2-3; 8 nucleotides align to TRBD2. Germline CDR1 and CDR2: LNHDA and SQIVND (reference sequence). J lost 5 bases, V lost 0 bases, and 7 bases had no gene match. The CDR3 has 16 amino acids.

There are a few counts of this clone. V usage is TRBV6-5 and J usage is TRBJ2-3; D is undetermined. CDR1 and CDR2 from the germline V gene are MNHEY and SVGAGI. The CDR3 has 14 amino acids. With 3 bases removed from V and 7 bases from J, the gap between germline ends came to 14 bases. CDR3 nucleotide sequence: TGTGCCAGCAGTTATAGTCAAACCGACTATACGCAGTATTTT. Protein sequence: CASSYSQTDYTQYF.

This CDR3 reads CASSLEGTVPYNSPLHF. The DNA of the CDR3 is TGCGCCAGCAGCTTGGAAGGGACAGTCCCTTATAATTCACCCCTCCACTTT. The chain employs TRBV5-1 and TRBJ1-6, with TRBD1 identical over 7 bases. Germline V lookup: CDR1 SGHRS, CDR2 YFSETQ. Unmatched junction bases numbered 7, after V lost 0 bases and J lost 4 bases. This CDR3 contains 17 residues. Filled out from reference TRBV5-1 and TRBJ1-6, the complete variable domain reads KAGVTQTPRYLIKTRGQQVTLSCSPISGHRSVSWYQQTPGQGLQFLFEYFSETQRNKGNFPGRFSGRQFSNSRSEMNVSTLELGDSALYLCASSLEGTVPYNSPLHFGNGTRLTVT.

The chain employs TRBV7-7 and TRBJ1-1; D is uncertain. V was clipped by 5 bases and J by 4 bases, with 11 bases between them. Germline CDR1 reads SSHAT; CDR2 reads FNYEAQ (reference sequence). CDR3 length: 13 amino acids. CDR3 nucleotide sequence: TGTGCCAGCAGCCCCCTGGGGAGCACTGAAGCTTTCTTT. Translated: CASSPLGSTEAFF.